These 20 T cell receptor beta chains share one sample of origin, sequenced in a study of cytomegalovirus exposure and HLA in healthy donors. The PCR ran on 60 Vbeta and 13 Jbeta primers. Repertoires were generated with immunoSEQ multiplex PCR, while TCRdb's copy carries only in-frame clones and drops some. The data contain 150,000 to 200,000 clones, 81% of them singletons. The sequenced material came from PBMCs. The receptors shown here come from a young woman in good health and CMV-seropositive.

This clone has just a few counts. At the DNA level, this CDR3 is encoded by other sequences in the same sample as well. The rearrangement joins TRBV11-2 to TRBJ2-7; 7 bases match TRBD2. The CDR3 runs to 16 residues. V shed 0 bases and J 2 bases; nucleotides not matched to a gene: 7. The germline V gene has CDR1 SGHAT and CDR2 FQNNGV. Written as DNA, the CDR3 is TGTGCCAGCAGCTTAGAAGGGAGGGGTCCCCCCTACGAGCAGTACTTC. Its translation is CASSLEGRGPPYEQYF.

The chain employs TRBV9 and TRBJ2-5, with 8 nucleotides matching TRBD2. Germline V gene lookup returns CDR1 SGDLS and CDR2 YYNGEE. This CDR3 region has 15 residues. Trimming took 0 bases from V and 1 from J; bases not matched to a gene: 2. For the CDR3, the DNA is TGTGCCAGCAGCGTAGCTGGACTAGCCCAAGAGACCCAGTACTTC. Translated, it gives CASSVAGLAQETQYF.

The chain joins TRBV25-1 to TRBJ1-6, with D possibly matching TRBD1 (6 bases). The V gene's germline CDR1 is MGHDK and CDR2 SYGVNS. The CDR3 extends over 14 amino acids. Trimming removed 6 bases at V and 14 bases at J, with 20 bases between. The CDR3 loop reads CASRTALRGGALHF. Written as DNA, the CDR3 is TGTGCCAGCAGGACAGCTCTCAGAGGGGGGGCCCTCCACTTT.

The J gene is TRBJ1-2, the V gene TRBV9; no definite D call. Per germline, CDR1 SGDLS and CDR2 YYNGEE. The CDR3 spans 14 residues. Trimming took off 3 bases at V and 4 bases at J, with 13 bases between the two ends. The CDR3 is CASSAGGQIYGYTF. The CDR3 nucleotides are TGTGCCAGCAGCGCCGGAGGGCAGATCTATGGCTACACCTTC.

The chain joins TRBV5-6 to TRBJ1-4, with 9 bases lining up with TRBD1. Germline V gene data show CDR1 as SGHDT and CDR2 as YYEEEE. J lost 0 bases, V lost 0 bases, and 6 bases had no gene match. This CDR3 is built from 18 residues. The CDR3 DNA follows: TGTGCCAGCAGCTTGGCTGGACAGGGGTTTGCAACTAATGAAAAACTGTTTTTT. Protein sequence: CASSLAGQGFATNEKLFF.

The genes are TRBV27 and TRBJ1-6; no definite D call. Germline CDR1 reads MNHEY; CDR2 reads SMNVEV (reference sequence). This CDR3 has 16 residues. Trimming took 4 bases from V and 6 from J, leaving 16 bases between them. CDR3 bases: TGTGCCAGCAGTTCGGTGATAGTGCTTCCTAATTCACCCCTCCACTTT. Translation: CASSSVIVLPNSPLHF.

This chain joins TRBV20-1 and TRBJ2-1, with D unclear. CDR1 is DFQATT and CDR2 is SNEGSKA in the germline V gene (reference sequence). The CDR3 loop spans 11 amino acids. V was trimmed by 6 bases and J by 5 bases, leaving 8 bases between them. CDR3 DNA sequence: TGCAGTGCCTCCCTCCACAATGAGCAGTTCTTC. It specifies CSASLHNEQFF.

The rearrangement joins TRBV7-7 to TRBJ2-2; D not certain. Germline CDR1 is SSHAT and CDR2 is FNYEAQ (reference sequence). The CDR3 has 14 residues. CDR3: CAIAPNSNTGELFF. CDR3 sequence (DNA): TGTGCTATAGCCCCAAATTCGAACACCGGGGAGCTGTTTTTT.

This chain uses TRBV5-4 with TRBJ2-3; 15 bases fit TRBD2. V lost 4 bases, J lost 2 bases, and 5 bases stayed unmatched. The CDR3 spans 17 residues. The germline CDR1 and CDR2 sequences are SGHNT and YYREEE (reference sequence). CDR3: CASSAGLAGGYTDTQYF. The CDR3, as DNA: TGTGCCAGCAGCGCTGGACTAGCGGGGGGGTACACAGATACGCAGTATTTT.

V and J are TRBV7-9 and TRBJ2-1; D possibly corresponds to TRBD1 (6 bases). This CDR3 spans 12 amino acids. Trimming took 4 bases from V and 6 from J, leaving 7 bases between them. Germline CDR1 SEHNR, CDR2 FQNEAQ (reference sequence). The CDR3 here is CASSSRGNEQFF. DNA of the CDR3: TGTGCCAGCAGCTCCAGGGGCAATGAGCAGTTCTTC.

The V call is TRBV6-1, the J call TRBJ2-3; 9 bases align to TRBD2. The CDR3 loop spans 15 amino acids. Germline loops: CDR1 MNHNS, CDR2 SASEGT. With V trimmed by 7 bases and J by 0 bases, 5 bases remained unmatched. The CDR3 DNA is TGTGCCAGCATCGTAGCGGGGGCCAGCACAGATACGCAGTATTTT. Its translation is CASIVAGASTDTQYF.

The chain has TRBV18 and TRBJ2-2; D perhaps matches TRBD1 (5 bases). Deletions cut 2 bases from V and 3 bases from J, with 10 bases between. Per germline, CDR1 KGHSH and CDR2 LQKENI. The CDR3 has 15 amino acids. The CDR3 sequence is CASSPETEDTGELFF. The CDR3 DNA is TGTGCCAGCTCACCAGAGACAGAGGACACCGGGGAGCTGTTTTTT.

The chain carries TRBV7-9 and TRBJ1-2, with D maybe TRBD1 (6 bases). Germline CDR1 reads SEHNR; CDR2 reads FQNEAQ (reference sequence). V gave up 5 bases and J gave up 8 bases, with 18 bases separating them. This CDR3 region has 14 residues. CDR3 protein: CASSGPTGGRGYTF. CDR3 nucleotide sequence: TGTGCCAGCAGCGGCCCGACAGGTGGCAGGGGCTACACCTTC.

This clone was counted a few times. The chain has TRBV6-1 and TRBJ2-3; TRBD1 is a possible D gene (5 bases). The CDR3 has 20 residues. Trimming stripped 2 bases from V and 2 bases from J, with 26 bases between. The germline V gene encodes CDR1 MNHNS and CDR2 SASEGT. For the CDR3, the DNA is TGTGCCAGCAGTGAAAGGACGGATAACAGGCTGATTCTCCCCACAGATACGCAGTATTTT. Its translation: CASSERTDNRLILPTDTQYF.

The chain recombines TRBV6-6 with TRBJ2-5; TRBD2 matches 10 bases. Trimming at V came to 2 bases and at J to 4 bases, leaving 7 bases not matched to a gene. Germline V gene sequence: CDR1 MNHNY, CDR2 SVGAGI (reference sequence). The CDR3 totals 16 residues. CDR3 in amino acids: CASSYERGGVRETQYF. The DNA of the CDR3 is TGTGCCAGCAGTTACGAGCGGGGGGGCGTTCGAGAGACCCAGTACTTC.

The chain combines TRBV7-2 with TRBJ2-7, with 9 nucleotides matching TRBD1. Trimming cost V 5 bases and J 1 base; bases outside gene matches: 6. Germline V gene lookup returns CDR1 SGHTA and CDR2 FQGNSA. The CDR3 is 15 amino acids. CDR3 protein: CASSGRTGVSYEQYF. CDR3 nucleotide sequence: TGTGCCAGCAGCGGACGGACAGGGGTATCCTACGAGCAGTACTTC.

This chain uses TRBV28 with TRBJ1-1; no firm D call. Trimming removed 2 bases at V and 1 base at J, with 11 bases between. Germline values: CDR1 MDHEN, CDR2 SYDVKM. This CDR3 is built from 15 residues. Here the CDR3 DNA reads TGTGCCAGCAGTTTAGATGGGAGTGGGAACACTGAAGCTTTCTTT. Translating gives CASSLDGSGNTEAFF.

This sequence joins TRBV5-1 and TRBJ1-6; D is unclear. Germline V lookup: CDR1 SGHRS, CDR2 YFSETQ. Between the trimmed V and J ends, which lost 4 bases and 0 bases, there was a span of 11 bases. The CDR3 extends over 16 amino acids. The CDR3 DNA reads as TGCGCCAGCAGCGCGGAGTCTAGCTCCTATAATTCACCCCTCCACTTT. As protein: CASSAESSSYNSPLHF.

This clone was picked up one time. The chain has TRBV5-4 and TRBJ2-3, with D uncertain. Trimming took off 0 bases at V and 6 bases at J, with 8 bases between the two ends. There are 13 residues in the CDR3. CDR1 is SGHNT, CDR2 YYREEE, per germline (reference sequence). The CDR3 is CASSLAGFDTQYF. CDR3 sequence (DNA): TGTGCCAGCAGCTTGGCCGGGTTTGATACGCAGTATTTT.

The chain's CDR3 is CASSYLIGQGERGYTF. The CDR3 nucleotides are TGTGCCAGCAGCTACCTAATAGGACAGGGGGAGAGGGGCTACACCTTC. V is TRBV7-9 and J is TRBJ1-2, with 10 bases fitting TRBD1. This CDR3 region has 16 residues. V lost 4 bases to trimming and J lost 8 bases; unmatched junction nucleotides: 13. Germline-derived CDR1 and CDR2 are SEHNR and FQNEAQ (reference sequence). Using reference TRBV7-9 and TRBJ1-2 for the parts outside the CDR3, the full variable domain is DTGVSQNPRHKITKRGQNVTFRCDPISEHNRLYWYRQTLGQGPEFLTYFQNEAQLEKSRLLSDRFSAERPKGSFSTLEIQRTEQGDSAMYLCASSYLIGQGERGYTFGSGTRLTVV.